The 24 T cell receptor beta chains given below trace back to one sample, sequenced in a study of shared clonotypes between healthy human individuals. TCRdb's copy holds only in-frame clones and misses some; the assay was immunoSEQ multiplex PCR. Seen here are 2 million to 2.5 million clones, approximately 94% observed once, and the top ten hold about 1.1%. CD8 cells classed as naive were CD45RO-negative and positively selected for CCR7, excluding terminally differentiated effector memory CD45RA+ cells. The sequenced sample consisted of naive CD8+ T cells sorted from blood. The receptors were gathered from a man younger than 35 in good health.

This clone was counted a few times. The chain uses TRBV4-3 and TRBJ1-1; D might be TRBD1 (5 bases). The germline V gene encodes CDR1 LGHNA and CDR2 YSLEER. V was cut by 1 base and J by 10 bases, with 7 bases left in between. CDR3 length: 11 amino acids. CDR3 sequence: CASSQGGGAFF. CDR3 sequence (DNA): TGCGCCAGCAGCCAAGGTGGGGGAGCTTTCTTT.

The chain employs TRBV6-5 and TRBJ2-4; D is uncertain. V lost 6 bases, J lost 1 base, and 10 bases lay in between. The CDR3 loop spans 14 amino acids. Looked up from germline, CDR1 is MNHEY and CDR2 is SVGAGI. The CDR3 coding sequence is TGTGCCAGCAGGCCACCAGTTGCCAAAAACATTCAGTACTTC. Amino acid sequence: CASRPPVAKNIQYF.

The rearrangement uses TRBV7-9 and TRBJ2-2, with D uncertain. There are 16 residues in the CDR3. The V end was cut by 1 base, the J end by 6 bases, with 15 bases between. CDR1 and CDR2 from the germline V gene are SEHNR and FQNEAQ (reference sequence). CDR3 protein: CASSLVRQPFPGELFF. The CDR3 bases are TGTGCCAGCAGCTTAGTTCGGCAGCCATTCCCCGGGGAGCTGTTTTTT.

V usage is TRBV2 and J usage is TRBJ2-3; either TRBD1 or TRBD2 may fit D (6 bases each). This CDR3 has 13 residues. Trimming shortened V by 6 bases and J by 11 bases, and 18 bases separated the two germline ends. The germline CDR1 and CDR2 sequences are SNHLY and FYNNEI. The CDR3 spells CASRGGEGGGQYF. In DNA, the CDR3 is TGTGCCAGCAGAGGGGGAGAAGGGGGAGGGCAGTATTTT.

This clone is a singleton in its sample. The rearrangement uses TRBV9 and TRBJ2-1; 9 bases align to TRBD1. The CDR3 length is 15 residues. With 3 bases clipped from V and 7 bases from J, the junction kept 8 bases outside the gene matches. CDR1 and CDR2 (germline): SGDLS, YYNGEE. The CDR3 spells CASSGLQGARNEQFF. The CDR3 coding sequence is TGTGCCAGCAGCGGCCTACAGGGGGCCAGGAATGAGCAGTTCTTC.

For this clone: Other DNA sequences within the sample encode an identical CDR3. This chain connects TRBV7-2 to TRBJ2-7, with no clear D. CDR3 length equals 13 residues. From germline, CDR1 is SGHTA and CDR2 FQGNSA. Between the trimmed V and J ends, which lost 3 bases and 0 bases, there was a span of 6 bases. CDR3 nucleotides: TGTGCCAGCAGCTTGGCAGTCTCCTACGAGCAGTACTTC. Protein sequence: CASSLAVSYEQYF.

V usage is TRBV7-6 and J usage is TRBJ2-2; 11 bases are a match to TRBD2. Trimming removed 1 base from V and 6 bases from J; junction bases left unmatched: 1. The CDR3 totals 15 residues. Germline values: CDR1 SGHVS, CDR2 FNYEAQ. As DNA, the CDR3 is TGTGCCAGCAGCTTAGTACTAGCGGGAGCCGGGGAGCTGTTTTTT. Translated, it gives CASSLVLAGAGELFF.

The chain couples TRBV2 to TRBJ2-7; 7 bases fit TRBD2. V lost 1 base to trimming and J lost 3 bases; unmatched junction nucleotides: 6. CDR3 length equals 15 residues. The germline gives CDR1 SNHLY, CDR2 FYNNEI. The CDR3 nucleotides are TGTGCCAGCAGTGAAGTAGTTAGCGGGCTCTACGAGCAGTACTTC. As protein: CASSEVVSGLYEQYF.

The V and J genes are TRBV7-6 and TRBJ1-1, with unresolved D. V gave up 0 bases and J gave up 5 bases, with 10 bases separating them. The CDR3 is 14 residues long. From germline, CDR1 is SGHVS and CDR2 FNYEAQ. CDR3 in amino acids: CASSLADGVTEAFF. The CDR3 DNA reads TGTGCCAGCAGCTTAGCGGACGGAGTGACTGAAGCTTTCTTT.

Comments on this clone: Other DNA sequences from this sample encode an identical CDR3 as well. V is TRBV4-1 and J is TRBJ1-2; the D is unclear. Trimming shortened V by 1 base and J by 8 bases, and 11 bases separated the two germline ends. This CDR3 is built from 13 residues. Germline V gene sequence: CDR1 MGHRA, CDR2 YSYEKL. The DNA of the CDR3 is TGCGCCAGCAGCCAAGGTCTGGGAGGGGGCTACACCTTC. Residues: CASSQGLGGGYTF.

The chain combines TRBV4-3 with TRBJ1-1; TRBD1 aligns across 7 bases. V shed 0 bases and J 4 bases; nucleotides not matched to a gene: 8. This CDR3 has 16 amino acids. Per germline, CDR1 LGHNA and CDR2 YSLEER. Here the CDR3 DNA reads TGCGCCAGCAGCCAAGATTCGGCAGGGGGACTCACTGAAGCTTTCTTT. It encodes CASSQDSAGGLTEAFF.

This clone was seen once. The rearrangement links TRBV5-4 to TRBJ2-3; 7 bases line up with TRBD2. This CDR3 comprises 14 residues. J gave up 2 bases and V 5 bases, and 5 bases lay outside the gene matches. Germline values: CDR1 SGHNT, CDR2 YYREEE (reference sequence). Here the CDR3 DNA reads TGTGCCAGCAGTTGGACTAGACTCACAGATACGCAGTATTTT. Its protein is CASSWTRLTDTQYF.

A note on this clone: In the same sample, other DNA sequences code for this CDR3. V usage is TRBV30 and J usage is TRBJ2-7; TRBD2 matches 8 bases. The CDR3 is made up of 13 amino acids. The V and J ends lost 1 base and 2 bases, in that order; junction bases with no gene match: 1. Per germline, CDR1 GTSNPN and CDR2 SVGIG (reference sequence). The CDR3 DNA follows: TGTGCCTGGAGTGCGGGGGGGACCTACGAGCAGTACTTC. The encoded protein is CAWSAGGTYEQYF.

The genes are TRBV5-1 and TRBJ2-5, with no clear D. The CDR3 contains 13 residues. The germline V gene has CDR1 SGHRS and CDR2 YFSETQ. V shed 1 base and J shed 3 bases, with 7 bases lying between them. CDR3 amino acids: CASSLYEKETQYF. The CDR3 DNA follows: TGCGCCAGCAGCTTGTATGAAAAAGAGACCCAGTACTTC.

This chain joins TRBV7-3 and TRBJ2-1; 15 bases map to TRBD2. The CDR3 length is 17 residues. J lost 3 bases, V lost 5 bases, and 5 bases had no gene match. Germline CDR1 SGHTA, CDR2 FQGTGA. As DNA, the CDR3 is TGTGCCAGCAGCCCGGGACTAGCGGGGGGCCTCTACAATGAGCAGTTCTTC. This translates into CASSPGLAGGLYNEQFF. The whole variable domain, filled in from reference TRBV7-3 and TRBJ2-1, reads GAGVSQTPSNKVTEKGKYVELRCDPISGHTALYWYRQSLGQGPEFLIYFQGTGAADDSGLPNDRFFAVRPEGSVSTLKIQRTERGDSAVYLCASSPGLAGGLYNEQFFGPGTRLTVL.

DNA of the CDR3: TGTGCCAGCTTCGCGGTGGATTCCAGGGGGATTGATTCACCCCTCCACTTT. Protein product: CASFAVDSRGIDSPLHF. This rearrangement joins TRBV28 to TRBJ1-6; 7 nucleotides match TRBD1. V trimming: 8 bases; J trimming: 8 bases; junction bases outside the gene matches: 18. Looked up from germline, CDR1 is MDHEN and CDR2 is SYDVKM. The CDR3 runs to 17 residues.

The CDR3 DNA reads as TGTGCCAGCAGCCACCCTTTAGGGGCGTACCAAGAGACCCAGTACTTC. Translation gives CASSHPLGAYQETQYF. The chain links TRBV7-9 to TRBJ2-5; tentative D call: TRBD1 (5 bases). The CDR3 length is 16 residues. The V and J ends lost 5 bases and 0 bases respectively, with 16 bases between them. Germline V gives CDR1 SEHNR, CDR2 FQNEAQ (reference sequence). Full variable domain (remainder filled in from reference TRBV7-9 and TRBJ2-5): DTGVSQNPRHKITKRGQNVTFRCDPISEHNRLYWYRQTLGQGPEFLTYFQNEAQLEKSRLLSDRFSAERPKGSFSTLEIQRTEQGDSAMYLCASSHPLGAYQETQYFGPGTRLLVL.

The chain employs TRBV7-9 and TRBJ2-7; D is ambiguous. The germline gives CDR1 SEHNR, CDR2 FQNEAQ (reference sequence). The ends were cut back, 2 bases at V and 4 bases at J, with 15 bases in the middle. There are 15 residues in the CDR3. The CDR3 protein is CASSLILGDIYEQYF. In nucleotides, the CDR3 is TGTGCCAGCAGCTTAATTTTAGGAGACATTTACGAGCAGTACTTC.

Turning to this clone: The same CDR3 also results from other DNA sequences found in this sample. The rearrangement joins TRBV11-3 to TRBJ2-2, with D hard to call. CDR1 and CDR2 from the germline V gene are SGHNT and YENEEA. The CDR3 extends over 13 amino acids. Trimming stripped 1 base from V and 6 bases from J, with 6 bases between. DNA for the CDR3: TGTGCCAGCAGCTTAGGGTCCGCCGGGGAGCTGTTTTTT. This encodes CASSLGSAGELFF.

This rearrangement joins TRBV5-4 to TRBJ2-3; D gene unclear. V lost 0 bases and J 5 bases, leaving 7 bases between the germline ends. CDR3 size: 13 residues. Germline V gives CDR1 SGHNT, CDR2 YYREEE (reference sequence). CDR3 amino acids: CASSLDPEDTQYF. DNA for the CDR3: TGTGCCAGCAGCTTGGATCCGGAAGATACGCAGTATTTT.

The V call is TRBV6-6, the J call TRBJ2-7; D may correspond to TRBD1 or TRBD2 (5 bases each). The V and J ends lost 6 bases and 3 bases respectively, with 18 bases between them. The CDR3 is made up of 15 amino acids. Germline CDR1 reads MNHNY; CDR2 reads SVGAGI (reference sequence). CDR3 in DNA: TGTGCCAGCAGGACCTCCGGGGTCAGGGTCTACGAGCAGTACTTC. Translating it yields CASRTSGVRVYEQYF.

The chain carries TRBV6-1 and TRBJ2-7; 7 nucleotides line up with TRBD1. Trimming at V came to 4 bases and at J to 1 base, leaving 10 bases not matched to a gene. The CDR3 sequence is 16 residues long. From germline, CDR1 is MNHNS and CDR2 SASEGT. This CDR3 reads CASSGSNRGRSYEQYF. The DNA of the CDR3 is TGTGCCAGCAGTGGCTCCAACAGGGGTAGGTCCTACGAGCAGTACTTC.

For this clone: Other DNA sequences of this sample code for an identical CDR3. The chain has TRBV9 and TRBJ2-1, with TRBD2 as a possible D gene (6 bases). The CDR3 is made up of 15 amino acids. The germline V gene encodes CDR1 SGDLS and CDR2 YYNGEE. V was cut by 2 bases and J by 3 bases, with 12 bases left in between. The CDR3 DNA reads TGTGCCAGCAGCGTGGGGGGTGGCGTCTACAATGAGCAGTTCTTC. This sequence encodes CASSVGGGVYNEQFF.

As to this clone: Other nucleotide sequences in the sample specify the same CDR3. CDR3 loop: CASSYLGQGSYEQYF. CDR3 coding DNA: TGTGCCAGCAGTTACCTAGGACAGGGATCCTACGAGCAGTACTTC. The chain links TRBV27 to TRBJ2-7, with 8 bases that match TRBD1. Germline CDR1 MNHEY, CDR2 SMNVEV (reference sequence). The CDR3 extends over 15 amino acids. V was pared by 4 bases and J by 1 base, with 6 bases of the junction left unmatched.